A single sample gave rise to the 3 T cell receptor beta chains below, sequenced in a study of regulatory T cells in long-lasting Graves disease. Documented time point: newly diagnosed GD, antithyroid drugs for less than 3 months. After RNA was extracted from PBMCs, the TCR library was made from it. According to the study, TCR beta libraries were built with iRepertoire HTBI primers and CDR3-region Arm-PCR. TCRdb called the multiplex PCR reads again in MiXCR, with one record for every CDR3 protein. Among a few hundred thousand distinct CDR3 sequences listed, 15% to 20% were seen once. The sample also formed part of further work on T cells in Graves' hyperthyroidism and ophthalmopathy.

This specimen was peripheral blood mononuclear cells (PBMCs), taken at new diagnosis, from a patient treated with antithyroid drugs. Receptor source: a woman between 18 and 29 years old with Graves disease.

This clonotype was counted ten times or more. CDR3 amino acids: CSASTGLHLRETQYF. CDR3 coding DNA: TGCAGTGCCTCAACGGGACTACACCTCCGGGAGACCCAGTACTTC. This chain links TRBV20-1 with TRBJ2-5, with 7 bases that match TRBD2. This CDR3 spans 15 amino acids. CDR1 and CDR2 from the germline V gene are DFQATT and SNEGSKA (reference sequence). The V segment lost 6 bases and the J segment 5 bases; nucleotides outside the gene matches: 15.

This clonotype was counted ten times or more. The genes are TRBV5-1 and TRBJ2-7; a possible D gene is TRBD1 (6 bases). The V end was cut by 0 bases, the J end by 3 bases, with 7 bases between. Germline loops: CDR1 SGHRS, CDR2 YFSETQ. The CDR3 runs to 13 residues. The CDR3, as DNA: TGCGCCAGCAGCTTGGAGACAGGCTACGAGCAGTACTTC. This gives the protein CASSLETGYEQYF.

For the CDR3, the DNA is TGCGCCAGCAGCTTGGCCTCGGTAGACCCTACCCTCGGGGAGCTGTTTTTT. Protein sequence: CASSLASVDPTLGELFF. The V gene is TRBV5-1, the J gene TRBJ2-2; D call uncertain. CDR1 and CDR2 (germline): SGHRS, YFSETQ. This CDR3 contains 17 residues. Between the trimmed V and J ends, which lost 0 bases and 7 bases, there was a span of 19 bases.